The 19 T cell receptor beta chains given below trace back to one sample, sequenced in a study of blood T cell repertoires in COVID-19 (dated by TCRdb to between 2020 and 2021). Libraries were built with the immunoSEQ multiplex PCR assay. TCRdb provides this immuneACCESS table in a form limited to in-frame rearrangements. Some clones are lacking; in checked studies, under half of them reflect an unresolved V gene, and why the rest are absent is not known. In this sample the table shows about 370,000 clones, 91% of which occur a single time. Of the sample, 0.7% to 0.95% is held by the ten largest clones. The source material was PBMCs or T cells enriched from blood (not recorded which). Receptor source: a woman aged 40-49 years who had been exposed to COVID-19.

The chain combines TRBV6-5 with TRBJ1-1, with 9 bases that match TRBD1. V trimming: 6 bases; J trimming: 5 bases; junction bases outside the gene matches: 10. Looked up from germline, CDR1 is MNHEY and CDR2 is SVGAGI. CDR3 length: 15 residues. CDR3 sequence (DNA): TGTGCCAGCAGAGAGGGGACAGGGCTCCCGACTGAAGCTTTCTTT. Amino acids: CASREGTGLPTEAFF.

The rearrangement uses TRBV7-8 and TRBJ1-5; D may be TRBD1 (6 bases). Germline V gene data show CDR1 as SGHVS and CDR2 as FQNEAQ. The CDR3 is 15 amino acids. V was shortened by 2 bases and J by 4 bases, with 12 bases between the two germline ends. The CDR3 sequence is CASSLTGHVNQPQHF. CDR3 nucleotides: TGTGCCAGCAGCTTAACGGGACACGTGAATCAGCCCCAGCATTTT. Complete variable domain (other parts from reference TRBV7-8 and TRBJ1-5): GAGVSQSPRYKVAKRGQDVALRCDPISGHVSLFWYQQALGQGPEFLTYFQNEAQLDKSGLPSDRFFAERPEGSVSTLKIQRTQQEDSAVYLCASSLTGHVNQPQHFGDGTRLSIL.

The gene calls are TRBV6-2 or TRBV6-3 and TRBJ1-5; D gene uncertain. The CDR3 is 14 residues long. CDR1 is MNHEY, CDR2 SVGEGT, per germline. The V gene lost 6 bases and the J gene lost 1 base, with 10 bases spanning the gap. CDR3 coding DNA: TGTGCCAGCAGCTCAAAGACAAGCAATCAGCCCCAGCATTTT. Its protein product is CASSSKTSNQPQHF.

V and J are TRBV6-4 and TRBJ2-3; no reliable D call. The CDR3 is 14 amino acids. The germline V and J ends were trimmed by 4 bases and 2 bases, with 10 bases remaining between them. Per germline, CDR1 MRHNA and CDR2 SNTAGT. In DNA form, the CDR3 reads TGTGCCAGCAGTGCTCAAGCCCTCACAGATACGCAGTATTTT. As protein: CASSAQALTDTQYF.

This clone was recorded a few times. V is TRBV11-3 and J is TRBJ2-2, with 9 nucleotides matching TRBD2. The CDR3 is 14 residues long. Germline assignment: CDR1 SGHNT and CDR2 YENEEA. Trimming removed 5 bases from V and 4 bases from J; junction bases left unmatched: 2. CDR3 sequence: CASSPTSGTGELFF. The CDR3 nucleotides are TGTGCCAGCAGCCCGACTAGCGGCACCGGGGAGCTGTTTTTT.

This clone has a single count. V usage is TRBV5-1 and J usage is TRBJ1-1; TRBD1 agrees at 8 bases. Germline CDR1 SGHRS, CDR2 YFSETQ. The CDR3 is 15 amino acids. V shed 4 bases and J 1 base; nucleotides not matched to a gene: 6. For the CDR3, the DNA is TGCGCCAGCAGCACCTTTCAGGGGGCGAACACTGAAGCTTTCTTT. Protein: CASSTFQGANTEAFF.

J is TRBJ2-2 and V is TRBV7-8; 9 nucleotides align to TRBD2. The CDR3 extends over 17 amino acids. The ends lost 5 bases at V and 1 base at J; junction bases unmatched: 8. The germline V gene has CDR1 SGHVS and CDR2 FQNEAQ. DNA for the CDR3: TGTGCCAGCAGCCCCAGAAGAGCGGGGGGGAACACCGGGGAGCTGTTTTTT. Translated: CASSPRRAGGNTGELFF.

This clone was seen just once. The chain links TRBV25-1 to TRBJ1-2; TRBD1 aligns across 10 bases. The germline gives CDR1 MGHDK, CDR2 SYGVNS. V dropped 7 bases and J dropped 8; count of bases not matched to a gene: 10. The CDR3 sequence is 14 residues long. The DNA for the CDR3 is TGTGCCAGCATTCCGACGGGACAGGGGTTCGGCTACACCTTC. Translated, it gives CASIPTGQGFGYTF.

The chain uses TRBV7-6 and TRBJ1-4, with TRBD1 as a possible D gene (6 bases). The ends were cut back, 5 bases at V and 3 bases at J, with 16 bases in the middle. Germline values: CDR1 SGHVS, CDR2 FNYEAQ. This CDR3 region has 16 residues. The CDR3 DNA sequence: TGTGCCAGCAGCAATCTCCCGGGGGGCTCTAATGAAAAACTGTTTTTT. Translating gives CASSNLPGGSNEKLFF.

This clone was counted a few times. This chain connects TRBV28 to TRBJ2-7; TRBD1 might be the D (7 bases). CDR3 length: 14 residues. Trimming left V 8 bases short and J 0 bases short, with 14 bases between. Germline V lookup: CDR1 MDHEN, CDR2 SYDVKM. The CDR3 is CASAGTETSYEQYF. The CDR3 DNA reads TGTGCCAGCGCGGGGACAGAGACCTCCTACGAGCAGTACTTC.

This rearrangement joins TRBV20-1 to TRBJ1-1; 9 nucleotides agree with TRBD1. The CDR3 length is 14 residues. CDR1 and CDR2 from the germline V gene are DFQATT and SNEGSKA (reference sequence). The ends lost 6 bases at V and 1 base at J; junction bases unmatched: 6. The CDR3 bases are TGCAGTGCGAGTACAGGGGGCGGGAACACTGAAGCTTTCTTT. Amino acid sequence: CSASTGGGNTEAFF.

CDR3 in DNA: TGTGCCAGCAGCGTAGTCGGGACTAGCTCCTACAATGAGCAGTTCTTC. Translated, it gives CASSVVGTSSYNEQFF. The V call is TRBV9, the J call TRBJ2-1, with 8 bases fitting TRBD2. V dropped 0 bases and J dropped 0; count of bases not matched to a gene: 2. Looked up from germline, CDR1 is SGDLS and CDR2 is YYNGEE. The CDR3 totals 16 residues.

This clone occurred a few times. The chain employs TRBV9 and TRBJ1-1; 8 bases fit TRBD1. This CDR3 is 14 amino acids long. The V gene's germline CDR1 is SGDLS and CDR2 YYNGEE. The V segment lost 5 bases and the J segment 4 bases; nucleotides outside the gene matches: 7. The CDR3 sequence: CASSEPGGSTEAFF. CDR3 DNA sequence: TGTGCCAGCAGTGAACCAGGGGGCTCCACTGAAGCTTTCTTT.

This chain links TRBV27 with TRBJ2-2; D is ambiguous. Trimming stripped 4 bases from V and 2 bases from J, with 11 bases between. This CDR3 spans 15 amino acids. CDR1 and CDR2 (germline): MNHEY, SMNVEV (reference sequence). CDR3 amino acids: CASSSSPLNTGELFF. For the CDR3, the DNA is TGTGCCAGCAGTTCATCCCCACTTAACACCGGGGAGCTGTTTTTT.

The rearrangement links TRBV7-3 to TRBJ2-3; tentatively, D is TRBD2 (6 bases). The CDR3 totals 13 residues. Germline V gives CDR1 SGHTA, CDR2 FQGTGA. Trimming removed 3 bases at V and 4 bases at J, with 8 bases between. CDR3 amino acids: CASSLDYSDTQYF. The DNA of the CDR3 is TGTGCCAGCAGCTTGGACTATTCAGATACGCAGTATTTT.

The rearrangement links TRBV14 to TRBJ1-6; D is possibly TRBD1 (5 bases). The germline V gene has CDR1 SGHDN and CDR2 FVKESK. The CDR3 runs 15 residues. V lost 3 bases to trimming and J lost 9 bases, with 15 bases between them. For the CDR3, the DNA is TGTGCCAGCAGCCAGAAGACAGCCTGGTCTTCACCCCTCCACTTT. Amino acids: CASSQKTAWSSPLHF.

The rearrangement uses TRBV3-1 (or the pseudogene TRBV3-2) and TRBJ2-7; D may be TRBD2 (6 bases). The CDR3 contains 14 residues. Trimming took 1 base from V and 3 from J, leaving 10 bases between them. The V gene's germline CDR1 is LGHDT and CDR2 YNNKEL (reference sequence). Here the CDR3 DNA reads TGTGCCAGCAGCCAAGCTTGGAGGGGCTACGAGCAGTACTTC. Translated: CASSQAWRGYEQYF.

The V and J genes are TRBV18 and TRBJ2-5; 8 bases align to TRBD1. The trim removed 4 bases at V and 2 bases at J, leaving 3 bases unmatched. This CDR3 is built from 14 residues. CDR1 and CDR2 from the germline V gene are KGHSH and LQKENI. The CDR3 DNA follows: TGTGCCAGCTCACGCCGGGACAGGCAAGAGACCCAGTACTTC. Amino acid sequence: CASSRRDRQETQYF.

The CDR3 DNA is TGTGCCACCAGTGATTTGATAAGCAGGAATAATGAAAAACTGTTTTTT. Translating it yields CATSDLISRNNEKLFF. The chain uses TRBV24-1 and TRBJ1-4; D not resolved. This CDR3 region has 16 residues. The V end lost 0 bases, the J end lost 4 bases, and 11 bases lay between the germline ends. Germline CDR1 is KGHDR and CDR2 is SFDVKD.